The T cell receptor beta chain under discussion was sequenced for a study of blood T cell repertoires in COVID-19. Background on the study: The study drew acute and convalescent COVID-19 samples from the United States, Italy and Spain.

Under the authors' procedure: Estimation of nucleated cell counts was performed using reference gene primer amplification. Here immunoSEQ multiplex PCR was the method, and the copy in TCRdb shows in-frame clones only, minus some. Clone size and the V and J calls come from that table; the DNA yielded D and trimming. The table has 250,000 to 300,000 clones, 80% to 90% seen once. The source material was peripheral blood. The TCR sequence derives from a woman in her seventies with acute or convalescent COVID-19.

The CDR3 bases are TGTGCCAGCAGGTCCCCCCTTTCCTACGAGCAGTACTTC. It yields the protein CASRSPLSYEQYF. This chain joins TRBV27 and TRBJ2-7; D is uncertain. V was pared by 6 bases and J by 1 base, with 10 bases between. The CDR3 contains 13 residues. Germline V gene sequence: CDR1 MNHEY, CDR2 SMNVEV (reference sequence).